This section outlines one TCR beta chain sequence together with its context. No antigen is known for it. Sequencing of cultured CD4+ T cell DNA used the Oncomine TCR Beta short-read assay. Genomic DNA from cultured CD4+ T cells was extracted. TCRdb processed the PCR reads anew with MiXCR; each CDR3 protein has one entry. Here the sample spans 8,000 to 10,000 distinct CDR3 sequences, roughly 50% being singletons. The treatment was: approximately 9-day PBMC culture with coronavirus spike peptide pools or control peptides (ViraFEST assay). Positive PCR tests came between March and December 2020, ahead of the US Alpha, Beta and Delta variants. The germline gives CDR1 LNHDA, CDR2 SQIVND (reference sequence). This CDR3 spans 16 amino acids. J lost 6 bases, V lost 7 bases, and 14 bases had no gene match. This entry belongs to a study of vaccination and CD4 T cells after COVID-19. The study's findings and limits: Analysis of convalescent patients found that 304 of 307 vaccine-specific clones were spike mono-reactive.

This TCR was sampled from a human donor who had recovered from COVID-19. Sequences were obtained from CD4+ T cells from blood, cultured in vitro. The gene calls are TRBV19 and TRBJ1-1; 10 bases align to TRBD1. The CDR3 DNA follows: TGTGCCAGTACCCTCGACAGGGGGCGCGTCGGTGCTGAAGCTTTCTTT. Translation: CASTLDRGRVGAEAFF.